One sample yielded the 30 T cell receptor beta chains listed below, sequenced in a study of blood T cell repertoires in COVID-19. TCRdb's copy holds only in-frame clones and misses some; the assay was immunoSEQ multiplex PCR. The data show around 170,000 clones, about 88% seen once. Sample: peripheral blood. The receptor source for this set is a man in his fifties or sixties with COVID-19, enrolled during active disease.

The V call is TRBV3-1 (or the pseudogene TRBV3-2), the J call TRBJ1-3, with no clear D. V was trimmed by 7 bases and J by 3 bases, leaving 13 bases between them. Germline CDR1 and CDR2: LGHDT and YNNKEL (reference sequence). This CDR3 is built from 14 residues. The CDR3 region is CASKGVEDGNTIYF. The CDR3 nucleotides read TGTGCCAGCAAGGGAGTGGAGGATGGAAACACCATATATTTT.

The rearrangement uses TRBV7-3 and TRBJ2-2; D is undetermined. Trimming took 0 bases from V and 5 from J, leaving 4 bases between them. The CDR3 runs 13 residues. The germline V gene has CDR1 SGHTA and CDR2 FQGTGA. The CDR3 is CASSLTLTGELFF. CDR3 nucleotide sequence: TGTGCCAGCAGCTTAACGCTAACCGGGGAGCTGTTTTTT.

This clone has only a few counts. The chain joins TRBV2 to TRBJ2-3; TRBD1 matches at 7 bases. The CDR3 has 15 residues. Germline lookup yields CDR1 SNHLY and CDR2 FYNNEI. The V segment lost 6 bases and the J segment 3 bases; nucleotides outside the gene matches: 9. The CDR3 DNA reads TGTGCCAGCAGCTACACCGGGACAGCAACAGATACGCAGTATTTT. Amino acids: CASSYTGTATDTQYF.

This sequence joins TRBV25-1 and TRBJ2-2; a weak D match, TRBD2 (5 bases). Trimming removed 5 bases from V and 0 bases from J, with 19 bases in between. The CDR3 totals 18 residues. The V gene's germline CDR1 is MGHDK and CDR2 SYGVNS. The CDR3 loop reads CASSPHSGRASNTGELFF. CDR3 nucleotides: TGTGCCAGCAGTCCTCACAGCGGTCGAGCCTCGAACACCGGGGAGCTGTTTTTT.

This chain joins TRBV18 and TRBJ2-5, with D perhaps TRBD1 (5 bases). This CDR3 is 14 amino acids long. Germline V gene lookup returns CDR1 KGHSH and CDR2 LQKENI. Trimming took 3 bases from V and 5 from J, leaving 13 bases between them. Written as DNA, the CDR3 is TGTGCCAGCTCACCCCTCCGGACACGTGAGACCCAGTACTTC. Translation gives CASSPLRTRETQYF.

This rearrangement joins TRBV21-1 to TRBJ2-1; TRBD2 is the table's D call, not checked against the DNA. TRBV21-1 is a known pseudogene. The CDR3 loop spans 18 amino acids. CDR3 in DNA: TGTGCCAGCAGCAAAGCCCCTAGCGGGATTCAATCTTACAATGAGCAGTTCTTC. This codes for CASSKAPSGIQSYNEQFF.

This clone has just one count. The chain uses TRBV5-5 and TRBJ1-3; weak D call: TRBD1 (5 bases). CDR3 length: 16 residues. V dropped 3 bases and J dropped 4 bases, with 17 bases sitting between them. From germline, CDR1 is SGHKS and CDR2 YYEKEE (reference sequence). Written as DNA, the CDR3 is TGTGCCAGCAGCTCCCCGGGACTTTCATCCGGAAACACCATATATTTT. It translates to CASSSPGLSSGNTIYF.

This chain uses TRBV5-8 with TRBJ1-6, with 8 bases fitting TRBD1. Trimming at V came to 4 bases and at J to 4 bases, leaving 7 bases not matched to a gene. Germline CDR1 is SGHTS and CDR2 is YDEGEE. CDR3 size: 16 residues. The CDR3 region is CASSRGGTGYNSPLHF. For the CDR3, the DNA is TGTGCCAGCAGCCGAGGGGGGACAGGTTATAATTCACCCCTCCACTTT.

The chain uses TRBV7-9 and TRBJ1-2; 9 positions match TRBD1. CDR1 is SEHNR and CDR2 is FQNEAQ in the germline V gene (reference sequence). This CDR3 is 14 amino acids long. V lost 5 bases, J lost 1 base, and 2 bases stayed unmatched. CDR3 DNA sequence: TGTGCCAGCAGCGAGGGACAGGGTAACTATGGCTACACCTTC. Its translation: CASSEGQGNYGYTF.

The DNA for the CDR3 is TGTGCCAGCAGCCCCGGGGGGAGGGGGTATTCACCCCTCCACTTT. This sequence encodes CASSPGGRGYSPLHF. The V gene is TRBV13, the J gene TRBJ1-6, with D possibly being TRBD1 (6 bases). The germline V gene has CDR1 PRHDT and CDR2 FYEKMQ (reference sequence). Trimming removed 5 bases at V and 8 bases at J, with 16 bases between. The CDR3 sequence is 15 residues long. The full variable domain, its missing parts supplied by reference TRBV13 and TRBJ1-6, is AAGVIQSPRHLIKEKRETATLKCYPIPRHDTVYWYQQGPGQDPQFLISFYEKMQSDKGSIPDRFSAQQFSDYHSELNMSSLELGDSALYFCASSPGGRGYSPLHFGNGTRLTVT.

J is TRBJ2-7 and V is TRBV28; 9 nucleotides align to TRBD1. The J segment lost 1 base and the V segment lost 4 bases, leaving 5 bases of the junction unmatched. This CDR3 comprises 15 residues. Germline V gene data show CDR1 as MDHEN and CDR2 as SYDVKM. The CDR3, as DNA: TGTGCCAGCAGTTCCTCCGGGACAGGGTCCTACGAGCAGTACTTC. This encodes CASSSSGTGSYEQYF.

The V gene is TRBV27, the J gene TRBJ1-2, with D tentatively TRBD1 (5 bases). The CDR3 is made up of 16 amino acids. Germline assignment: CDR1 MNHEY and CDR2 SMNVEV (reference sequence). The V end was cut by 4 bases, the J end by 8 bases, with 23 bases between. In nucleotides, the CDR3 is TGTGCCAGCAGTTCAATTCCCCCCCCCGGGGGTGGGGGCTACACCTTC. It encodes CASSSIPPPGGGGYTF.

The V and J genes are TRBV18 and TRBJ2-3; tentative D call: TRBD2 (5 bases). V was shortened by 5 bases and J by 2 bases, with 26 bases between the two germline ends. The germline V gene encodes CDR1 KGHSH and CDR2 LQKENI. The CDR3 has 19 amino acids. The CDR3 DNA sequence: TGTGCCAGCTCATCAATGCTAGCCACTTTCCCCTCAGACACAGATACGCAGTATTTT. It yields the protein CASSSMLATFPSDTDTQYF. The variable domain in full, completed from reference TRBV18 and TRBJ2-3, reads NAGVMQNPRHLVRRRGQEARLRCSPMKGHSHVYWYRQLPEEGLKFMVYLQKENIIDESGMPKERFSAEFPKEGPSILRIQQVVRGDSAAYFCASSSMLATFPSDTDTQYFGPGTRLTVL.

The rearrangement links TRBV10-3 to TRBJ2-7; D perhaps matches TRBD2 (5 bases). From germline, CDR1 is ENHRY and CDR2 SYGVKD. With 2 bases removed from V and 0 bases from J, the gap between germline ends came to 14 bases. The CDR3 sequence is 16 residues long. CDR3 loop: CAISEGPGLSSYEQYF. CDR3 in DNA: TGTGCCATCAGTGAGGGTCCAGGACTCAGCTCCTACGAGCAGTACTTC.

This clone was detected only a few times. V is TRBV18 and J is TRBJ1-2, with 7 nucleotides matching TRBD1. Looked up from germline, CDR1 is KGHSH and CDR2 is LQKENI. V was clipped by 6 bases and J by 2 bases; unmatched bases: 9. This CDR3 region has 15 residues. CDR3 sequence: CASSPGTERNYGYTF. CDR3 nucleotide sequence: TGTGCCAGCTCGCCCGGGACAGAGAGAAACTATGGCTACACCTTC.

In this sample, this clone turned up a few times. J is TRBJ2-3 and V is TRBV4-1; D is unresolved. CDR3 size: 12 residues. CDR1 is MGHRA and CDR2 is YSYEKL in the germline V gene. Deletions cut 4 bases from V and 6 bases from J, with 8 bases between. The CDR3 coding sequence is TGCGCCAGCAGCCCCCCCTCTGATACGCAGTATTTT. Its protein product is CASSPPSDTQYF.

This chain connects TRBV29-1 to TRBJ1-2; D is ambiguous. This CDR3 has 12 amino acids. Germline-derived CDR1 and CDR2 are SQVTM and ANQGSEA. The V end lost 6 bases, the J end lost 3 bases, and 11 bases lay between the germline ends. CDR3: CSVTKEYYGYTF. CDR3 nucleotides: TGCAGCGTCACCAAAGAGTACTATGGCTACACCTTC.

A single count supports this clone. This chain connects TRBV19 to TRBJ2-2; TRBD2 matches at 9 bases. From germline, CDR1 is LNHDA and CDR2 SQIVND (reference sequence). The CDR3 sequence is 15 residues long. With 6 bases clipped from V and 2 bases from J, the junction kept 4 bases outside the gene matches. CDR3 DNA: TGTGCCAGTAGATCTAGCGGGGCAAACACCGGGGAGCTGTTTTTT. Encoded protein: CASRSSGANTGELFF.

The chain combines TRBV7-2 with TRBJ2-7; TRBD2 matches 7 bases. V gave up 5 bases and J gave up 7 bases; unmatched junction bases: 14. Germline loops: CDR1 SGHTA, CDR2 FQGNSA. The CDR3 is 15 residues long. DNA for the CDR3: TGTGCCAGCAGCACCGCCGGGACTACGAAATTTGAGCAGTACTTC. Translating it yields CASSTAGTTKFEQYF. Complete variable domain (other parts from reference TRBV7-2 and TRBJ2-7): GAGVSQSPSNKVTEKGKDVELRCDPISGHTALYWYRQSLGQGLEFLIYFQGNSAPDKSGLPSDRFSAERTGGSVSTLTIQRTQQEDSAVYLCASSTAGTTKFEQYFGPGTRLTVT.

The chain has TRBV10-1 and TRBJ2-3, with 7 bases that match TRBD1. Germline trimming cut 4 bases from V and 10 bases from J; bases unmatched to any gene: 23. The CDR3 consists of 18 residues. Per germline, CDR1 WNHNN and CDR2 SYGVQD (reference sequence). CDR3 sequence reads: CASSAQFADRPLIPPQYF. CDR3 DNA sequence: TGCGCCAGCAGTGCGCAGTTTGCGGACAGGCCCTTAATCCCACCGCAGTATTTT.

The CDR3, as DNA: TGTGCCAGCAGCTTAATCAGGGCTAGCACAGATACGCAGTATTTT. It is translated as CASSLIRASTDTQYF. This chain uses TRBV7-2 with TRBJ2-3; a possible D gene is TRBD1 (5 bases). CDR1 is SGHTA and CDR2 is FQGNSA in the germline V gene. The germline V and J ends were trimmed by 2 bases and 0 bases, with 9 bases remaining between them. The length of the CDR3 is 15 residues.

The rearrangement links TRBV29-1 to TRBJ1-3; the D is unclear. V dropped 7 bases and J dropped 4 bases, with 8 bases sitting between them. The CDR3 spans 11 residues. Germline-derived CDR1 and CDR2 are SQVTM and ANQGSEA. CDR3 nucleotides: TGCAGCGCGCAATTCGGAAACACCATATATTTT. It specifies CSAQFGNTIYF.

The chain couples TRBV11-2 to TRBJ2-1, with 9 bases that match TRBD2. V was clipped by 5 bases and J by 8 bases; unmatched bases: 16. The CDR3 extends over 17 amino acids. CDR1 and CDR2 from the germline V gene are SGHAT and FQNNGV. As DNA, the CDR3 is TGTGCCAGCAGCCGTGGGGGCCTTGCGGGAGGGGCCGATGAGCAGTTCTTC. Translated: CASSRGGLAGGADEQFF.

This chain links TRBV7-9 with TRBJ2-4; D possibly corresponds to TRBD1 (6 bases). The V and J ends lost 6 bases and 1 base respectively, with 13 bases between them. This CDR3 is 15 amino acids long. In germline, CDR1 is SEHNR, CDR2 FQNEAQ (reference sequence). In DNA form, the CDR3 reads TGTGCCAGCAGGCTGACAGGTTTGGCCAAAAACATTCAGTACTTC. It codes for CASRLTGLAKNIQYF.

This clone was seen more than once but under ten times. The chain is built from TRBV10-3 and TRBJ1-2; D gene ambiguous. In germline, CDR1 is ENHRY, CDR2 SYGVKD. The germline V and J ends were trimmed by 3 bases and 5 bases, with 7 bases remaining between them. The CDR3 totals 12 residues. CDR3 sequence reads: CAISDSQYGYTF. In DNA form, the CDR3 reads TGTGCCATCAGTGACAGTCAGTATGGCTACACCTTC.

V is TRBV7-9 and J is TRBJ2-7; 11 bases map to TRBD1. J gave up 5 bases and V 4 bases, and 4 bases lay outside the gene matches. The CDR3 is made up of 14 amino acids. Germline lookup yields CDR1 SEHNR and CDR2 FQNEAQ (reference sequence). The CDR3 nucleotides are TGTGCCAGCAGCTGGGACAGGGGGGCCCACGAGCAGTACTTC. Its protein is CASSWDRGAHEQYF.

About this clone itself: This CDR3 is also generated by other DNA sequences in the sample. CDR3 protein: CASSQVRSGTEAFF. For the CDR3, the DNA is TGTGCCAGCAGCCAAGTGAGGTCCGGCACTGAAGCTTTCTTT. The rearrangement uses TRBV14 and TRBJ1-1, with no clear D. Germline V lookup: CDR1 SGHDN, CDR2 FVKESK. The V end lost 1 base, the J end lost 4 bases, and 10 bases lay between the germline ends. The CDR3 loop spans 14 amino acids. Supplemented by reference TRBV14 and TRBJ1-1, the full variable domain reads EAGVTQFPSHSVIEKGQTVTLRCDPISGHDNLYWYRRVMGKEIKFLLHFVKESKQDESGMPNNRFLAERTGGTYSTLKVQPAELEDSGVYFCASSQVRSGTEAFFGQGTRLTVV.

This clone was counted a single time. This rearrangement joins TRBV11-3 to TRBJ2-7; 11 bases fit TRBD2. The CDR3 has 17 residues. V lost 1 base to trimming and J lost 11 bases; unmatched junction nucleotides: 16. From germline, CDR1 is SGHNT and CDR2 YENEEA. The CDR3 loop is CASSLALGTSGPPVEYF. The CDR3 DNA follows: TGTGCCAGCAGCTTAGCCCTCGGGACTAGCGGCCCGCCCGTGGAGTACTTC.

The chain couples TRBV4-3 to TRBJ2-1; 12 bases line up with TRBD2. The V gene end was trimmed by 4 bases and the J gene end by 4 bases; junction bases not matched to a gene: 5. CDR3 size: 16 residues. Looked up from germline, CDR1 is LGHNA and CDR2 is YSLEER. In DNA, the CDR3 is TGCGCCAGCAGCCGCATGACTAGCGGGAGTTACAATGAGCAGTTCTTC. Its translation is CASSRMTSGSYNEQFF.

CDR3 nucleotides: TGTGCCATCAGGCCAGGGACTAGCGATTCCTACGAGCAGTACTTC. This codes for CAIRPGTSDSYEQYF. The chain couples TRBV10-3 to TRBJ2-7; 10 bases agree with TRBD2. V lost 6 bases to trimming and J lost 1 base; unmatched junction nucleotides: 6. CDR3 length equals 15 residues. Germline V gene sequence: CDR1 ENHRY, CDR2 SYGVKD.